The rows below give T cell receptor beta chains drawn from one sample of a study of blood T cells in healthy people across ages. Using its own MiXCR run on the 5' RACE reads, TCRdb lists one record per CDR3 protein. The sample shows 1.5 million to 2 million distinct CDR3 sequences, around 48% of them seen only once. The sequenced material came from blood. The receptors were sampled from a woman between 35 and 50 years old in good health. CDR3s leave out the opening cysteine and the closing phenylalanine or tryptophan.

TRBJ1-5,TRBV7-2,ASSPRWGHQPQH
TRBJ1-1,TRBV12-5,ASGYQNTEAF
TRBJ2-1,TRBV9,ASSVTDNEQF
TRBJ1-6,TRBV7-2,ASSPQQLATYNSPLH
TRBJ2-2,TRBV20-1,SARVQGTGELF
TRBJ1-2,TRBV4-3,ASSQDSRMAYGYT
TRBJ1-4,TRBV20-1,SARKATNEKLF
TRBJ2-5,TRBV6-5,ASSYEGEGAQETQY
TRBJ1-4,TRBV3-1,ASSQDPVTEKLF
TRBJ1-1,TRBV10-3,AISLDGGGGTEAF
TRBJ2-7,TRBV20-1,SAISGTGYYEQY
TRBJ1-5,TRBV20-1,SASLGNQPQH
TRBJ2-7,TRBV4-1,ASSQVGGGDEQY
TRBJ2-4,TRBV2,ASTQEVGIGKNIQY
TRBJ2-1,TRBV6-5,ASSDRTSGETQF
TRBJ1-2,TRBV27,ASSLVGAGDNYGYT
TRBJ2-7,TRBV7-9,ASSPWDSDYCEQY
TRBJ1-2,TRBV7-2,ASSGRTGGGGYT
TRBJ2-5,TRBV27,ASSITRTVKETQY
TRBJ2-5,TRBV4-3,ASSQESAQETQY
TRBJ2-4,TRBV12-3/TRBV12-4,ASTIQGVAKNIQY
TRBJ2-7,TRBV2,ASSGGGEHEQY
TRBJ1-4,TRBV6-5,ASSYSGTGSEKLF
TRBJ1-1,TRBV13,ASSLIRGMNTEAF
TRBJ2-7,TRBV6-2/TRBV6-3,ASRTGGGTFYEQY
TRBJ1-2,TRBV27,ASSGRRGQVDYGYT
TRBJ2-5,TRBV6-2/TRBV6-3,ASSYSRMGKSWTQY
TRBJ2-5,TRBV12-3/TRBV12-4,ASSAGTSGGAGETQY
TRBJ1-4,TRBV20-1,SARDTGTGLRSGEKLF
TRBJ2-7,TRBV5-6,ASSPSDRTVRYEQY
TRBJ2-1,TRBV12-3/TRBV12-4,ASSPRQGTRSYNEQF
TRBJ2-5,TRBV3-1,ASSPGARQETQY